The 28 T cell receptor beta chains below were found in one sample sequenced in a study of blood T cells in healthy people across ages. Alongside a J-beta primer mix, a sample-barcoded 5' primer served in a second PCR lasting about 7 to 11 cycles. A single record per CDR3 protein comes from TCRdb applying MiXCR to the 5' RACE reads. The table has roughly 2 million distinct CDR3 sequences, roughly 49% seen once. Sequencing was performed on blood. The origin of the receptors is a woman between 35 and 50 years old in good health.

This rearrangement joins TRBV20-1 to TRBJ2-4; D unclear. The CDR3 contains 13 residues. CDR1 is DFQATT and CDR2 is SNEGSKA in the germline V gene (reference sequence). Here the CDR3 DNA reads TGCGCGCCGGCGAGGAGAGACAAAAACATTCAGTACTTC. Its translation: CAPARRDKNIQYF.

At least ten counts were recorded for this clonotype. The chain carries TRBV29-1 and TRBJ2-3; maybe TRBD1 (6 bases). The CDR3 length is 12 residues. V lost 4 bases and J lost 9, with 14 bases in between. The V gene's germline CDR1 is SQVTM and CDR2 ANQGSEA. CDR3 in DNA: TGCAGCGTTGGAGGGGGTGTCGGGACGCAGTATTTT. This sequence encodes CSVGGGVGTQYF.

The chain has TRBV20-1 and TRBJ2-7; perhaps TRBD2 as D (5 bases). The V end lost 1 base, the J end lost 2 bases, and 12 bases lay between the germline ends. Germline V CDR1 and CDR2: DFQATT, SNEGSKA (reference sequence). This CDR3 has 14 residues. CDR3 in DNA: TGCAGTGCTAGAGCGGCTAGCTCCGCCTACGAGCAGTACTTC. Protein product: CSARAASSAYEQYF.

The V gene is TRBV6-2 or TRBV6-3, the J gene TRBJ2-7; 7 nucleotides match TRBD1. The length of the CDR3 is 15 residues. With 2 bases clipped from V and 3 bases from J, the junction kept 7 bases outside the gene matches. CDR1 and CDR2 from the germline V gene are MNHEY and SVGEGT. DNA for the CDR3: TGTGCCAGCAGTTACCCCGGGACAGAGATCTACGAGCAGTACTTC. Amino acids: CASSYPGTEIYEQYF.

This chain joins TRBV6-5 and TRBJ2-7, with 8 bases that match TRBD1. The CDR3 loop spans 14 amino acids. The junction had 12 bases not matched to a gene; V was cut back by 7 bases and J by 7 bases. Germline V gives CDR1 MNHEY, CDR2 SVGAGI. CDR3 nucleotides: TGTGCCAGCATGGCCGCGACAGGGGTGCGAGAGCAGTACTTC. It codes for CASMAATGVREQYF.

Concerning this clonotype itself: One end of the junction varies from germline; a read error may be responsible. The V and J genes are TRBV6-1 and TRBJ1-4, with TRBD1 identical over 8 bases. Germline V gene data show CDR1 as MNHNS and CDR2 as SASEGT. The CDR3 covers 17 residues. CDR3 sequence: CASRDHRGGATSEKLFF. In nucleotides, the CDR3 is TGTGCCAGCAGGGACCACAGGGGGGGAGCCACTAGTGAAAAACTGTTTTTT.

V is TRBV12-3 or TRBV12-4 and J is TRBJ1-5; TRBD1 matches 10 bases. Trimming removed 4 bases from V and 5 bases from J; junction bases left unmatched: 5. The CDR3 runs to 15 residues. The CDR3 DNA reads TGTGCCAGCAGTTGGGGGACAGGGGATGATCAGCCCCAGCATTTT. Protein: CASSWGTGDDQPQHF.

The CDR3, as DNA: TGTGCCAGCAGCCATCTCAGGGAGGATGGCTACACCTTC. Protein product: CASSHLREDGYTF. The chain carries TRBV14 and TRBJ1-2; D possibly corresponds to TRBD1 (5 bases). This CDR3 contains 13 residues. Germline CDR1 is SGHDN and CDR2 is FVKESK. The V end was cut by 3 bases, the J end by 6 bases, with 11 bases between.

The rearrangement joins TRBV11-1 to TRBJ2-6; D ambiguous. The CDR3 consists of 17 residues. Trimming shortened V by 8 bases and J by 1 base, and 18 bases separated the two germline ends. The germline V gene encodes CDR1 SGHAT and CDR2 FQDESV (reference sequence). Written as DNA, the CDR3 is TGTGCCAGCTCTGGTTCAGTCCCACTTTCTGGGGCCAACGTCCTGACTTTC. This codes for CASSGSVPLSGANVLTF. The variable domain in full, with the rest retrieved from reference TRBV11-1 and TRBJ2-6, is EAEVAQSPRYKITEKSQAVAFWCDPISGHATLYWYRQILGQGPELLVQFQDESVVDDSQLPKDRFSAERLKGVDSTLKIQPAELGDSAMYLCASSGSVPLSGANVLTFGAGSRLTVL.

In its sample, this clonotype was seen many times. This chain uses TRBV4-2 with TRBJ2-5; 7 bases are shared with TRBD2. Germline trimming cut 1 base from V and 8 bases from J; bases unmatched to any gene: 16. The CDR3 consists of 17 residues. Germline-derived CDR1 and CDR2 are LGHNA and YNFKEQ. CDR3 protein: CASSQVSAGNAGETQYF. DNA for the CDR3: TGTGCCAGCAGCCAAGTATCTGCGGGGAACGCGGGAGAAACCCAGTACTTC.

This clonotype was counted once. This chain links TRBV20-1 with TRBJ1-6, with a possible D match to TRBD1 (6 bases). This CDR3 contains 15 residues. CDR1 is DFQATT, CDR2 SNEGSKA, per germline (reference sequence). The V and J ends lost 1 base and 7 bases respectively, with 14 bases between them. The CDR3 is CSARGEQGRNSPLHF. The CDR3 coding sequence is TGCAGTGCTAGAGGGGAACAGGGACGGAATTCACCCCTCCACTTT.

V gene TRBV5-6 combines with J gene TRBJ2-4; possible D gene TRBD2, 5 bases. The DNA end favors TRBJ2-5, so the J call may be wrong. Germline CDR1 reads SGHDT; CDR2 reads YYEEEE. CDR3 length: 14 amino acids. CDR3 residues: CASSVALGLETQYF. Written as DNA, the CDR3 is TGTGCCAGCAGCGTGGCACTAGGATTGGAGACCCAGTACTTC.

The rearrangement joins TRBV12-3 or TRBV12-4 to TRBJ1-1, with 7 positions matching TRBD1. The trim removed 7 bases at V and 6 bases at J, leaving 8 bases unmatched. The CDR3 loop spans 13 amino acids. The CDR3 nucleotides are TGTGCCAGCACCGCCTCAACAGGGGCTGAAGCTTTCTTT. Translated: CASTASTGAEAFF.

This sequence joins TRBV20-1 and TRBJ2-7; 8 bases are shared with TRBD1. Looked up from germline, CDR1 is DFQATT and CDR2 is SNEGSKA (reference sequence). The CDR3 runs 15 residues. CDR3 bases: TGCAGCGCCCCGCCCTCGGACAGGGTCGGCTACGAGCAGTACTTC. It translates to CSAPPSDRVGYEQYF.

The chain has TRBV20-1 and TRBJ2-5, with D perhaps matching TRBD2 (6 bases). The length of the CDR3 is 13 residues. CDR1 is DFQATT and CDR2 is SNEGSKA in the germline V gene (reference sequence). V was trimmed by 3 bases and J by 3 bases, leaving 11 bases between them. The CDR3 nucleotides read TGCAGTGCTAGGAAAACGGGGGAAGAGACCCAGTACTTC. This codes for CSARKTGEETQYF.

The CDR3 DNA is TGTGCCAGCAGCGACAGGAAAAGCTCCTACGAGCAGTACTTC. Translated, it gives CASSDRKSSYEQYF. The chain links TRBV21-1 to TRBJ2-7; TRBD1 reflects the table's D call only, with no check against the DNA. TRBV21-1 is recorded as a pseudogene. The CDR3 extends over 14 amino acids.

The rearrangement links TRBV4-1 to TRBJ2-7, with D hard to call. The CDR3 is made up of 13 amino acids. Per the germline V gene, CDR1 is MGHRA and CDR2 is YSYEKL. Trimming took 4 bases from V and 0 from J, leaving 7 bases between them. CDR3 nucleotide sequence: TGCGCCAGCAGCCCAACCCTCTCCTACGAGCAGTACTTC. Translation: CASSPTLSYEQYF.

This clonotype was detected a few times. DNA of the CDR3: TGTGCCAGCAGTCTCCAGGGGGGTAGTCAGCCCCAGCATTTT. Protein sequence: CASSLQGGSQPQHF. The chain couples TRBV6-2 or TRBV6-3 to TRBJ1-5; 7 bases agree with TRBD1. V was clipped by 5 bases and J by 6 bases; unmatched bases: 7. This CDR3 has 14 amino acids. Germline loops: CDR1 MNHEY, CDR2 SVGEGT.

V gene TRBV28 combines with J gene TRBJ2-1; TRBD2 aligns across 7 bases. With V trimmed by 1 base and J by 2 bases, 8 bases remained unmatched. The CDR3 is 17 residues long. In germline, CDR1 is MDHEN, CDR2 SYDVKM. CDR3 coding DNA: TGTGCCAGCAGTTTATCCGGAGCGGGGAGCACCTACAATGAGCAGTTCTTC. Residues: CASSLSGAGSTYNEQFF.

The rearrangement joins TRBV5-1 to TRBJ2-7; 10 bases line up with TRBD1. The CDR3 is 14 amino acids. V lost 4 bases and J lost 6; bases outside the gene matches: 7. Germline V CDR1 and CDR2: SGHRS, YFSETQ. The CDR3 coding sequence is TGCGCCAGCAGCCCCGGGACAGGGGCTGCCGAGCAGTACTTC. Translated, it gives CASSPGTGAAEQYF.

Note on this clonotype: One junction end disagrees with the germline gene, perhaps due to a read error. The chain is built from TRBV5-1 and TRBJ2-3; D tentatively reads TRBD1 or TRBD2 (5 bases each). The CDR3 is 16 amino acids. CDR1 and CDR2 (germline): SGHRS, YFSETQ. In DNA, the CDR3 is TGCGCCAGCAGCTTGGCGGGACGGGTTTTAAGAGATATGCAGTATTTT. Translation gives CASSLAGRVLRDMQYF.

Only a few counts were recorded for this clonotype. The chain recombines TRBV28 with TRBJ2-7; tentatively, D is TRBD1 or TRBD2 (6 bases each). The germline V gene has CDR1 MDHEN and CDR2 SYDVKM. The CDR3 is 19 amino acids. V was shortened by 0 bases and J by 0 bases, with 21 bases between the two germline ends. The CDR3 loop reads CASSLWQGREFQYSYEQYF. The CDR3, as DNA: TGTGCCAGCAGTTTATGGCAGGGGCGGGAATTCCAATACTCCTACGAGCAGTACTTC.

This clonotype turned up a few times. The chain joins TRBV14 to TRBJ2-7; 8 bases match TRBD2. The CDR3 runs to 15 residues. The J segment lost 5 bases and the V segment lost 5 bases, leaving 11 bases of the junction unmatched. Germline loops: CDR1 SGHDN, CDR2 FVKESK. The DNA for the CDR3 is TGTGCCAGCAGCATGCGGGGGGACATTTTCCACGAGCAGTACTTC. It codes for CASSMRGDIFHEQYF.

The chain links TRBV10-3 to TRBJ2-3, with D hard to call. The CDR3 sequence is 13 residues long. Germline CDR1 reads ENHRY; CDR2 reads SYGVKD. With 3 bases removed from V and 1 base from J, the gap between germline ends came to 5 bases. The CDR3 reads CAISEVGTDTQYF. Written as DNA, the CDR3 is TGTGCCATCAGTGAAGTAGGCACAGATACGCAGTATTTT.

The V and J genes are TRBV9 and TRBJ2-3, with 13 bases lining up with TRBD2. Germline V lookup: CDR1 SGDLS, CDR2 YYNGEE. The V gene end was trimmed by 0 bases and the J gene end by 6 bases; junction bases not matched to a gene: 4. This CDR3 is built from 16 residues. In nucleotides, the CDR3 is TGTGCCAGCAGCGTAGGGACTAGCGGGGGATCGGATACGCAGTATTTT. As protein: CASSVGTSGGSDTQYF. The full variable domain, with the rest looked up from reference TRBV9 and TRBJ2-3, is DSGVTQTPKHLITATGQRVTLRCSPRSGDLSVYWYQQSLDQGLQFLIQYYNGEERAKGNILERFSAQQFPDLHSELNLSSLELGDSALYFCASSVGTSGGSDTQYFGPGTRLTVL.

This chain links TRBV6-1 with TRBJ1-2; D remains ambiguous. In germline, CDR1 is MNHNS, CDR2 SASEGT. Trimming left V 6 bases short and J 2 bases short, with 22 bases between. The CDR3 consists of 17 residues. The CDR3 sequence: CASSRSGSGSQNYGYTF. Written as DNA, the CDR3 is TGTGCCAGCAGCCGCTCGGGGTCCGGCAGTCAGAACTATGGCTACACCTTC.

The table lists this clonotype with a few counts. The rearrangement uses TRBV6-5 and TRBJ2-5, with D maybe TRBD2 (6 bases). CDR1 and CDR2 from the germline V gene are MNHEY and SVGAGI. V was shortened by 5 bases and J by 0 bases, with 10 bases between the two germline ends. This CDR3 region has 14 residues. The CDR3 nucleotides read TGTGCCAGCAGTATTCGCGGGAACCAAGAGACCCAGTACTTC. This codes for CASSIRGNQETQYF.

This clonotype was observed a few times. The rearrangement uses TRBV3-1 and TRBJ2-7, with 8 bases aligning to TRBD2. This CDR3 has 17 residues. The V and J ends lost 0 bases and 2 bases, in that order; junction bases with no gene match: 9. Germline V gene sequence: CDR1 LGHDT, CDR2 YNNKEL (reference sequence). Here the CDR3 reads CASSQESGGFSTYEQYF. In DNA form, the CDR3 reads TGTGCCAGCAGCCAAGAGTCGGGAGGGTTCTCGACCTACGAGCAGTACTTC.